The rows below give T cell receptor beta chains drawn from one sample of a study of blood T cell repertoires in COVID-19. TCRdb keeps only in-frame clones here, not all; method: immunoSEQ multiplex PCR. The sample yields around 480,000 clones, roughly 87% seen once. The specimen was PBMCs or T cells enriched from blood (not recorded which). All receptors come from a young woman who had recovered from COVID-19. The CDR3 runs from the conserved cysteine through the conserved F or W. The order of the fields is D gene, V gene, J gene, clone size, CDR3 DNA, CDR3 protein. The D gene is left open where the match is weak. Clone size is stated in some rows and not others, as once, few, many or a class when expanded.

.,TRBV28,TRBJ1-1,.,TGTGCCAGCAGAACGGTTCAGGGTCGGTTGAACACTGAAGCTTTCTTT,CASRTVQGRLNTEAFF
.,TRBV19,TRBJ1-1,.,TGTGCCAGTGGGGTAGGGGCTGAAGCTTTCTTT,CASGVGAEAFF
.,TRBV30,TRBJ1-4,.,TGTGCCTGGCGAACAGGGAACTTAGGAGAACTGTTTTTT,CAWRTGNLGELFF
TRBD1,TRBV5-1,TRBJ2-2,.,TGCGCCAGCAGCTTAGGGACAGTCAACACCGGGGAGCTGTTTTTT,CASSLGTVNTGELFF
TRBD1,TRBV3-1/TRBV3-2,TRBJ2-5,.,TGTGCCAGCAGCCAAGAATCGGGACAGGGGGGGACCCAGTACTTC,CASSQESGQGGTQYF
TRBD2,TRBV4-1,TRBJ2-3,once,TGCGCCAGCAGCCTGTACTACCTCGGGGGTAGCGGGGCTAACACAGATACGCAGTATTTT,CASSLYYLGGSGANTDTQYF
.,TRBV6-2/TRBV6-3,TRBJ2-7,.,TGTGCCAGCAGTTACGTCGCAGGAAACTACGAGCAGTACTTC,CASSYVAGNYEQYF
TRBD1,TRBV10-1,TRBJ1-2,few,TGCGCCAGCAGTGAGGGGGGACAGGGCAATTCTAACTATGGCTACACCTTC,CASSEGGQGNSNYGYTF
TRBD2,TRBV30,TRBJ2-1,once,TGTGCCTGGAGTGTATCTAGCGGGGGAGAGCAGTTCTTC,CAWSVSSGGEQFF
.,TRBV11-2,TRBJ1-6,.,TGTGCCAGCAGACCACCGGGGGGAAAACCCCACTTT,CASRPPGGKPHF
TRBD1,TRBV3-1/TRBV3-2,TRBJ1-2,.,TGTGCCAGCAGCCCGAACCCACCGACAGGGGAGTTTGGTGGCTACACCTTC,CASSPNPPTGEFGGYTF
.,TRBV5-1,TRBJ2-5,.,TGCGCCAGCAGAGGGGAAGAGACCCAGTACTTC,CASRGEETQYF
TRBD2,TRBV5-1,TRBJ2-5,.,TGCGCCAGCAGCTTGGACGGTAGCGGGGATGTGGAGACCCAGTACTTC,CASSLDGSGDVETQYF
.,TRBV7-9,TRBJ2-1,.,TGTGCCAGCAAACGATCCCCCCCGGAGGGGAGCTCCTACAATGAGCAGTTCTTC,CASKRSPPEGSSYNEQFF
.,TRBV7-9,TRBJ1-3,.,TGTGCCAGCAGCTTTCAGACATACGGAAACACCATATATTTT,CASSFQTYGNTIYF
TRBD1,TRBV18,TRBJ2-1,.,TGTGCCAGCTCGCCGACAGGGGACTCCTACAATGAGCAGTTCTTC,CASSPTGDSYNEQFF
.,TRBV4-2,TRBJ1-5,.,TGTGCCAGCAGCCAAGGCAGGGAATCCCAGCATTTT,CASSQGRESQHF
.,TRBV5-1,TRBJ2-2,.,TGCGCCAGCAGCCTGGGGGAGGTCGGGGAGCTGTTTTTT,CASSLGEVGELFF
.,TRBV30,TRBJ1-6,.,TGTGCCTGGACCCTTTGGGGAGGCTTTTCACCCCTCCACTTT,CAWTLWGGFSPLHF
.,TRBV12-3/TRBV12-4,TRBJ1-2,once,TGTGCCAGCAGTACTCAGGCGGGATATGGCTACACCTTC,CASSTQAGYGYTF
.,TRBV2,TRBJ1-5,.,TGTGCCAGCAGTGGACAGGTCAGAGATCAGCCCCAGCATTTT,CASSGQVRDQPQHF
.,TRBV6-5,TRBJ1-5,.,TGTGCCAGCAGTCTCGGACGGGGTAGGAAGCCCCAGCATTTT,CASSLGRGRKPQHF
.,TRBV5-1,TRBJ1-6,once,TGCGCCAGCAGCTCATACTTATCAGGGGTCAATTCACCCCTCCACTTT,CASSSYLSGVNSPLHF
TRBD2,TRBV4-1,TRBJ2-1,.,TGCGCCAGCAGCCAGGTTCTAGCGGGGGGGCGTAATGAGCAGTTCTTC,CASSQVLAGGRNEQFF
TRBD1,TRBV3-1/TRBV3-2,TRBJ1-2,few,TGTGCCAGCACTCCGACAGGGATCAACAATGGCTACACCTTC,CASTPTGINNGYTF
TRBD1,TRBV28,TRBJ1-5,.,TGTGCCAGCAGTTCTCAAGGGGGCTCCGTTAATCAGCCCCAGCATTTT,CASSSQGGSVNQPQHF
.,TRBV19,TRBJ1-1,.,TGTGCCAGTAGTATGATTAGGGGGAACACTGAAGCTTTCTTT,CASSMIRGNTEAFF
.,TRBV4-1,TRBJ2-5,.,TGCGCCAGCAGCCAATGGGGAGACCAAGAGACCCAGTACTTC,CASSQWGDQETQYF
.,TRBV2,TRBJ1-2,once,TGTGCCAGCAGTGAAGGGGAGGCCCGAATTAACTATGGCTACACCTTC,CASSEGEARINYGYTF
.,TRBV3-1/TRBV3-2,TRBJ1-5,.,TGTGCCAGCAGCCAAGGGCTTGGATTGGGGGGGTTCAATCAGCCCCAGCATTTT,CASSQGLGLGGFNQPQHF
.,TRBV13,TRBJ2-1,.,TGTGCCAGCAGCCCGGTGGTTAGGGGGGAGCAGTTCTTC,CASSPVVRGEQFF
TRBD1,TRBV5-1,TRBJ2-5,.,TGCGCCAGCGGGACAGGGCCCCAAGAGACCCAGTACTTC,CASGTGPQETQYF
.,TRBV9,TRBJ1-3,.,TGTGCCAGCAGCGCAGACACGGGAAACACCATATATTTT,CASSADTGNTIYF
.,TRBV18,TRBJ1-1,.,TGTGCCAGCTCACCATCAGGGGACACTGAAGCTTTCTTT,CASSPSGDTEAFF
TRBD2,TRBV3-1/TRBV3-2,TRBJ2-7,.,TGTGCCAGCAGCCAAGGCGGGACTAGCGGGGTAGAGCAGTACTTC,CASSQGGTSGVEQYF
.,TRBV5-3,TRBJ1-1,.,TGTGCCAGATCCTTGGACCGGGACACTACCCAGGATGGAGCTTTCTTT,CARSLDRDTTQDGAFF
TRBD1,TRBV5-5,TRBJ1-5,once,TGTGCCAGCAGCTTGAGGGGGATAGGGGGCGGAAATCAGCCCCAGCATTTT,CASSLRGIGGGNQPQHF
TRBD2,TRBV3-1/TRBV3-2,TRBJ2-7,.,TGTGCCAGCAGCCCACTAGCGGGTTTCTACGAGCAGTACTTC,CASSPLAGFYEQYF
.,TRBV28,TRBJ2-7,.,TGTGCCAGCAGTCCAGCTGGAGGGACGAAATTATACGAGCAGTACTTC,CASSPAGGTKLYEQYF
TRBD2,TRBV4-1,TRBJ2-3,.,TGCGCCAGCAGCCCCCCGACTAGCGGGGCCTCTACGCAGTATTTT,CASSPPTSGASTQYF
.,TRBV27,TRBJ1-5,few,TGTGCCAGCAGTATACAGGGTACTCAGCCCCAGCATTTT,CASSIQGTQPQHF
TRBD2,TRBV6-5,TRBJ2-1,once,TGTGCCACAAAACCGGGACTAGCAACCAATGAGCAGTTCTTC,CATKPGLATNEQFF
TRBD2,TRBV24-1,TRBJ2-3,.,TGTGCCACCAGTGCCCCGACTAGCGGTAGCACAGATACGCAGTATTTT,CATSAPTSGSTDTQYF
.,TRBV19,TRBJ1-6,once,TGTGCCAGTAGTGCGGACTTTGATTCACCCCTCCACTTT,CASSADFDSPLHF
.,TRBV11-2,TRBJ1-2,.,TGTGCCAGCAGCCCCCAGGGGTATGGCTACACCTTC,CASSPQGYGYTF
.,TRBV11-2,TRBJ1-6,.,TGTGCCAGCAGCCGCCCACGGGGGTGGGGAATAGATTCACCCCTCCACTTT,CASSRPRGWGIDSPLHF
.,TRBV5-4,TRBJ2-2,.,TGTGCCAGCAGCTTGGGACAGCCCAACACCGGGGAGCTGTTTTTT,CASSLGQPNTGELFF
TRBD1,TRBV7-6,TRBJ1-6,.,TGTGCCAGCAGCCCCCAGACAGGGGAGAATTCACCCCTCCACTTT,CASSPQTGENSPLHF
.,TRBV5-1,TRBJ1-6,.,TGCGCCAGCAGCTTGGGGGCGGGGGCACCTTCACCCCTCCACTTT,CASSLGAGAPSPLHF
.,TRBV28,TRBJ1-5,once,TGTGCCAGCACCGTGGGAGGGGCTGGGCTTCAGCAGCCCCAGCATTTT,CASTVGGAGLQQPQHF
TRBD2,TRBV30,TRBJ2-1,.,TGTGCCTGGAGGGGAGAGGGAGGGAATGAGCAGTTCTTC,CAWRGEGGNEQFF
.,TRBV7-9,TRBJ1-2,.,TGTGCCAGCAGCTCGAACAGGCGACCTGGATTTCGCCTCATCTATGGCTACACCTTC,CASSSNRRPGFRLIYGYTF